This TCR beta chain emerged from a study of blood T cell repertoires in COVID-19. In this sample, this clone turned up a few times. Germline loops: CDR1 LGHDT, CDR2 YNNKEL (reference sequence). This CDR3 contains 14 residues. V was clipped by 3 bases and J by 3 bases, with 11 bases between them. Under the authors' procedure: Estimates of nucleated cell counts were drawn from the amplification of reference gene primers. Produced via immunoSEQ multiplex PCR; TCRdb's table is partial and in-frame only. The V and J calls and clone size come from that table; D and trimming were worked out from the DNA. The sample includes 150,000 to 200,000 clones, over 75% of them seen just once. This study enrolled people aged about 18 to 95 from around 26 US geographic areas.

This clonotype was sampled from a woman in her late teens or twenties who had recovered from COVID-19. Sequenced material: PBMCs or T cells enriched from blood (not recorded which). V usage is TRBV3-1 (or the pseudogene TRBV3-2) and J usage is TRBJ1-1; D is unclear. For the CDR3, the DNA is TGTGCCAGCAGCCATGCGGCTCGGGACACTGAAGCTTTCTTT. As protein: CASSHAARDTEAFF.